This T cell receptor beta chain was obtained from a study of cytomegalovirus exposure and HLA in healthy donors. Overall study results and limits: Near-uniform donor sequencing depth was presumed by presence/absence analyses. Altogether, 160 or so TCR beta chains were recorded as cytomegalovirus-associated. Usually a TCR sequence was rare, but some public TCRs were found in many donors.

Primers for the PCR totalled 60 Vbeta and 13 Jbeta. Sequencing was performed with immunoSEQ multiplex PCR; in TCRdb, only in-frame clones are kept and a portion is missing. The repertoire consists of fewer than 200,000 clones, with 87% occurring once and the leading ten covering more than 0.7%. With regard to this clone: Its antigen is not known.

This TCR came from a woman under 40 in good health and CMV-seronegative. Sequenced: PBMCs.

The CDR3 protein is CSALGGATQFF. In DNA form, the CDR3 reads TGCAGCGCCTTAGGGGGGGCGACGCAGTTCTTC. The chain carries TRBV29-1 and TRBJ2-1; D may be TRBD2 (7 bases). CDR1 and CDR2 from the germline V gene are SQVTM and ANQGSEA. The CDR3 has 11 amino acids. Trimming removed 7 bases at V and 12 bases at J, with 16 bases between.